The 9 T cell receptor beta chains presented below share a single source sample, sequenced in a study of STAT5B mutations in CD4+ large granular lymphocyte leukemia (dated by TCRdb to the early 2020s). Library preparation used the immunoSEQ multiplex PCR assay. This immuneACCESS table, as held by TCRdb, lists in-frame sequences with V and J called but not all clones. Of the missing ones, under half trace to an unresolved V gene in checked studies; the others have no known cause. The sample data list roughly 41,000 clones, and 70% to 80% of these were observed just once. Clones ranked in the top ten supply approximately 0.6% of the sample. Sample: CD4+ T cells from blood buffy coats. The receptor source for this set is a human donor in good health.

The V and J genes are TRBV7-6 and TRBJ2-3; D unclear. Trimming stripped 5 bases from V and 2 bases from J, with 8 bases between. Germline-derived CDR1 and CDR2 are SGHVS and FNYEAQ. The length of the CDR3 is 13 residues. CDR3 loop: CASSQVFTDTQYF. CDR3 DNA: TGTGCCAGCAGCCAAGTCTTCACAGATACGCAGTATTTT.

This clone has more than one count but fewer than ten. The CDR3 nucleotides read TGTGCCAGCAGCTTAGGAGACAGTTCCTACGAGCAGTACTTC. The encoded protein is CASSLGDSSYEQYF. The chain is built from TRBV7-9 and TRBJ2-7, with a possible D match to TRBD1 (5 bases). The CDR3 spans 14 residues. V was shortened by 1 base and J by 1 base, with 8 bases between the two germline ends. The germline gives CDR1 SEHNR, CDR2 FQNEAQ (reference sequence).

This rearrangement joins TRBV10-3 to TRBJ2-1; the D is unclear. The CDR3 loop spans 16 amino acids. Trimming pared 4 bases from V and 1 base from J, leaving 14 bases between. Germline CDR1 is ENHRY and CDR2 is SYGVKD. For the CDR3, the DNA is TGTGCCATCAGTGGTCCTGCCCCAGGTTCCTACAATGAGCAGTTCTTC. This sequence encodes CAISGPAPGSYNEQFF.

Only a few counts were recorded for this clone. The J gene is TRBJ2-7, the V gene TRBV18; no definite D call. Germline CDR1 is KGHSH and CDR2 is LQKENI. The CDR3 length is 15 residues. V lost 3 bases and J lost 1, with 13 bases in between. The CDR3 DNA sequence: TGTGCCAGCTCACCGGCTGCTGACCAATCCTACGAGCAGTACTTC. It yields the protein CASSPAADQSYEQYF.

The chain couples TRBV5-5 to TRBJ1-2; TRBD1 is a possible D gene (6 bases). The CDR3 covers 14 residues. Trimming stripped 5 bases from V and 3 bases from J, with 14 bases between. CDR1 is SGHKS and CDR2 is YYEKEE in the germline V gene (reference sequence). In nucleotides, the CDR3 is TGTGCCAGCAGTCTCCTACAGGGCGACTATGGCTACACCTTC. This sequence encodes CASSLLQGDYGYTF.

The rearrangement links TRBV7-2 to TRBJ2-5; either TRBD1 or TRBD2 may supply D (6 bases each). Trimming stripped 3 bases from V and 4 bases from J, with 12 bases between. There are 14 residues in the CDR3. Germline-derived CDR1 and CDR2 are SGHTA and FQGNSA. CDR3 sequence (DNA): TGTGCCAGCAGCTTGGAGGGGGGTACAGAGACCCAGTACTTC. Its protein product is CASSLEGGTETQYF.

V usage is TRBV5-4 and J usage is TRBJ2-5, with D perhaps TRBD1 (5 bases). Trimming pared 3 bases from V and 5 bases from J, leaving 5 bases between. Germline values: CDR1 SGHNT, CDR2 YYREEE (reference sequence). The CDR3 length is 11 residues. The CDR3 loop is CASSSGETQYF. For the CDR3, the DNA is TGTGCCAGCAGCTCAGGGGAGACCCAGTACTTC.

The chain combines TRBV5-6 with TRBJ2-5; 8 nucleotides line up with TRBD1. The CDR3 has 15 residues. V was clipped by 0 bases and J by 4 bases; unmatched bases: 5. Germline V CDR1 and CDR2: SGHDT, YYEEEE. CDR3 sequence: CASSLVGRGPETQYF. The DNA for the CDR3 is TGTGCCAGCAGCTTGGTCGGCAGGGGGCCAGAGACCCAGTACTTC.

The chain has TRBV19 and TRBJ2-4; maybe TRBD2 (5 bases). The CDR3 runs to 16 residues. V lost 8 bases to trimming and J lost 0 bases, with 17 bases between them. Germline assignment: CDR1 LNHDA and CDR2 SQIVND (reference sequence). In DNA form, the CDR3 reads TGTGCCAGTGGACTTGCCGTGTCGGGAGCCAAAAACATTCAGTACTTC. Protein product: CASGLAVSGAKNIQYF. Using reference TRBV19 and TRBJ2-4 for the parts outside the CDR3, the full variable domain is DGGITQSPKYLFRKEGQNVTLSCEQNLNHDAMYWYRQDPGQGLRLIYYSQIVNDFQKGDIAEGYSVSREKKESFPLTVTSAQKNPTAFYLCASGLAVSGAKNIQYFGAGTRLSVL.